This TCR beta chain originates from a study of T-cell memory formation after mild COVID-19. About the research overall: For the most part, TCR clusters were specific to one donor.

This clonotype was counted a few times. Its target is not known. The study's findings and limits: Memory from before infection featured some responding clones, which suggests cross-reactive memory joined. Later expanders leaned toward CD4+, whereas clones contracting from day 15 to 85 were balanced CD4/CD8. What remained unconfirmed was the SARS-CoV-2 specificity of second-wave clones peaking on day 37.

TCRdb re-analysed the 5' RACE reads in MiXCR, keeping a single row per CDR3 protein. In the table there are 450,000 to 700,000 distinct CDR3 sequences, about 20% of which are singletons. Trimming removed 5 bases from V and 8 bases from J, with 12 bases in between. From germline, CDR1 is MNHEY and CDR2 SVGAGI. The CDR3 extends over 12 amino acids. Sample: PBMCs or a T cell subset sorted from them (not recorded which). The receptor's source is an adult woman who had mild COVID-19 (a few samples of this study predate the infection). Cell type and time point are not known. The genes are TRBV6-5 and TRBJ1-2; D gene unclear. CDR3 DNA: TGTGCCAGCAGTGAGGACCGCGGGGGCTACACCTTC. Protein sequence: CASSEDRGGYTF.